Below are 10 T cell receptor beta chains sequenced from a single sample in a study of blood T cell repertoires in COVID-19. Assay: immunoSEQ multiplex PCR; the TCRdb copy retains only in-frame clones and omits some. The sample records roughly 150,000 clones, 65% to 90% being singletons. The specimen was peripheral blood. The receptors derive from a woman aged 50 to 60 with acute or convalescent COVID-19.

The V and J genes are TRBV7-9 and TRBJ2-7; possibly TRBD1 for D (6 bases). The length of the CDR3 is 13 residues. V lost 5 bases and J lost 0, with 8 bases in between. CDR1 SEHNR and CDR2 FQNEAQ come from the germline V gene (reference sequence). CDR3 in amino acids: CASSRQDSYEQYF. In DNA form, the CDR3 reads TGTGCCAGCAGCCGACAGGACTCCTACGAGCAGTACTTC. The full variable domain, completed using reference TRBV7-9 and TRBJ2-7, is DTGVSQNPRHKITKRGQNVTFRCDPISEHNRLYWYRQTLGQGPEFLTYFQNEAQLEKSRLLSDRFSAERPKGSFSTLEIQRTEQGDSAMYLCASSRQDSYEQYFGPGTRLTVT.

The J gene is TRBJ1-5, the V gene TRBV28, with 8 bases aligning to TRBD1. The V and J ends lost 3 bases and 0 bases, in that order; junction bases with no gene match: 13. This CDR3 comprises 19 residues. Germline assignment: CDR1 MDHEN and CDR2 SYDVKM. CDR3 residues: CASSFPPNRGRYSNQPQHF. The DNA of the CDR3 is TGTGCCAGCAGTTTCCCCCCCAACAGGGGGAGGTATAGCAATCAGCCCCAGCATTTT.

The chain has TRBV4-3 and TRBJ1-2; weak D call: TRBD1 (5 bases). CDR1 is LGHNA, CDR2 YSLEER, per germline. This CDR3 is built from 14 residues. V shed 0 bases and J shed 7 bases, with 12 bases lying between them. The CDR3 loop is CASSQDAGDRGYTF. The CDR3 DNA sequence: TGCGCCAGCAGCCAAGATGCGGGGGACCGTGGCTACACCTTC.

V usage is TRBV9 and J usage is TRBJ2-1; 7 bases match TRBD2. The CDR3 runs 15 residues. Trimming at V came to 0 bases and at J to 12 bases, leaving 12 bases not matched to a gene. The germline V gene encodes CDR1 SGDLS and CDR2 YYNGEE. The CDR3 protein is CASSVDRGDRLGQFF. As DNA, the CDR3 is TGTGCCAGCAGCGTAGATCGGGGGGACCGCCTGGGGCAGTTCTTC. Supplemented by reference TRBV9 and TRBJ2-1, the full variable domain reads DSGVTQTPKHLITATGQRVTLRCSPRSGDLSVYWYQQSLDQGLQFLIQYYNGEERAKGNILERFSAQQFPDLHSELNLSSLELGDSALYFCASSVDRGDRLGQFFGPGTRLTVL.

V and J are TRBV5-4 and TRBJ1-4; D is unresolved. From germline, CDR1 is SGHNT and CDR2 YYREEE (reference sequence). Trimming removed 0 bases from V and 0 bases from J, with 12 bases in between. This CDR3 is 17 amino acids long. The CDR3 spells CASSLDIQAATNEKLFF. DNA of the CDR3: TGTGCCAGCAGCTTGGATATTCAGGCTGCAACTAATGAAAAACTGTTTTTT.

J is TRBJ2-1 and V is TRBV3-1 (or the pseudogene TRBV3-2); 14 nucleotides align to TRBD2. Germline trimming cut 6 bases from V and 9 bases from J; bases unmatched to any gene: 7. This CDR3 comprises 15 residues. Per the germline V gene, CDR1 is LGHDT and CDR2 is YNNKEL (reference sequence). CDR3 DNA sequence: TGTGCCAGCAGGAGGACTAGCGGGGGGCTTAGTGAGCAGTTCTTC. It translates to CASRRTSGGLSEQFF.

The chain employs TRBV5-8 and TRBJ1-4, with 7 bases aligning to TRBD1. The length of the CDR3 is 15 residues. Germline CDR1 and CDR2: SGHTS and YDEGEE. The trim removed 4 bases at V and 7 bases at J, leaving 10 bases unmatched. CDR3 protein: CASSLGGAGSEKLFF. CDR3 nucleotide sequence: TGTGCCAGCAGCCTAGGGGGCGCAGGGAGTGAAAAACTGTTTTTT.

In its sample, this clone was seen a few times. This sequence joins TRBV19 and TRBJ1-5; TRBD1 matches 12 bases. The trim removed 8 bases at V and 6 bases at J, leaving 11 bases unmatched. The CDR3 covers 16 residues. The V gene's germline CDR1 is LNHDA and CDR2 SQIVND (reference sequence). CDR3 in DNA: TGTGCCAGTCGCGACCGGGACAGGGGGCGATCTCAGCCCCAGCATTTT. Translated: CASRDRDRGRSQPQHF.

The rearrangement links TRBV12-5 to TRBJ1-3, with TRBD1 as a possible D gene (5 bases). Germline loops: CDR1 LGHNT, CDR2 FRNRAP. The CDR3 runs to 17 residues. The germline V and J ends were trimmed by 4 bases and 4 bases, with 20 bases remaining between them. CDR3 in DNA: TGTGCTAGTGGTTCCCCGCCCTGGGGGAGGGAGGGAAACACCATATATTTT. Amino acid sequence: CASGSPPWGREGNTIYF.

The chain couples TRBV29-1 to TRBJ2-7; 15 nucleotides line up with TRBD2. CDR1 is SQVTM and CDR2 is ANQGSEA in the germline V gene. The CDR3 contains 16 residues. After removal of 6 bases from V and 7 bases from J, the junction contained 13 bases not matched to a gene. The CDR3 is CSVGLAGGGLGREQYF. CDR3 DNA: TGCAGCGTCGGACTAGCGGGAGGGGGCCTGGGGCGGGAGCAGTACTTC.